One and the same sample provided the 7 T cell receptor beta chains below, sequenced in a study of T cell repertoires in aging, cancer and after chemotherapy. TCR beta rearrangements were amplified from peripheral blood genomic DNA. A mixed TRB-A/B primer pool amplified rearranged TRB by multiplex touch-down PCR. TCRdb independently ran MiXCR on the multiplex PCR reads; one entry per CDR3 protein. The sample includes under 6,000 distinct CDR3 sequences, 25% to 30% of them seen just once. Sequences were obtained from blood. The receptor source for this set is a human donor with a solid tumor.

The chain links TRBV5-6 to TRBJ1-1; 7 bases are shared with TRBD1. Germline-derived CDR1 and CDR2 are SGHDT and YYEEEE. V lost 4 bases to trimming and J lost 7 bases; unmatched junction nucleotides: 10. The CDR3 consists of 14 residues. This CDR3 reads CASSVGQARGEAFF. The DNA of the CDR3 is TGTGCCAGCAGCGTCGGACAGGCAAGGGGTGAAGCTTTCTTT.

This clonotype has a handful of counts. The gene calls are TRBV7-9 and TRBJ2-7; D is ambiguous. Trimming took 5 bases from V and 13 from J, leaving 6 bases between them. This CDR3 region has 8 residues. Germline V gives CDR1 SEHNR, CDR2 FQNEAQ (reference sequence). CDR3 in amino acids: CASSPGYF. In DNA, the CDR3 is TGTGCCAGCAGCCCAGGATACTTC.

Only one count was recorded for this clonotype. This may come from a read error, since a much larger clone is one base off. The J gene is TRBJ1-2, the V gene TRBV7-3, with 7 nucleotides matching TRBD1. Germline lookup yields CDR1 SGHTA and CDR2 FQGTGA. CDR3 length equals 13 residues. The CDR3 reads CASSATGTAGYIF. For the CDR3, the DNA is TGTGCCAGCAGCGCAACCGGGACAGCTGGCTACATCTTC.

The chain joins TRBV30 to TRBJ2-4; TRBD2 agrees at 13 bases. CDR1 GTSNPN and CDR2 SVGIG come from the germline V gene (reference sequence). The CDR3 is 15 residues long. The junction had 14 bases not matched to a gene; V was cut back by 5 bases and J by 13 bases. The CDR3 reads CAWAEGTSGINEQYF. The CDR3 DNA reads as TGTGCCTGGGCTGAAGGGACTAGCGGGATCAATGAGCAGTACTTC.

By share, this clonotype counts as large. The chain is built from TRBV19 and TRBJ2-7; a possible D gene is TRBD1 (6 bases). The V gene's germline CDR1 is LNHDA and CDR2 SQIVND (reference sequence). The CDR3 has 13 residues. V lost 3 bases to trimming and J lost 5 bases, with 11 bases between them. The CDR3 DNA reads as TGTGCCAGTAGTATGGGTAACAGGGACGAGCAGTACTTC. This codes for CASSMGNRDEQYF.

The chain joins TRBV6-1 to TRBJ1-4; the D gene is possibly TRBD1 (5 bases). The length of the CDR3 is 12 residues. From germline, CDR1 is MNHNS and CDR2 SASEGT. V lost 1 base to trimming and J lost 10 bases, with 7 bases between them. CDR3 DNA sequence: TGTGCCAGCAGTGAAGTGCAGGGAAAACTGTTTTTT. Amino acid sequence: CASSEVQGKLFF.

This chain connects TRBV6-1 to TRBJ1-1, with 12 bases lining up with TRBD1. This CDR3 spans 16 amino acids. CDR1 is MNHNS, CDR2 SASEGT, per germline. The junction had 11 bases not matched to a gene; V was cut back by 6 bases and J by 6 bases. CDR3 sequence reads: CASRPGTGGGRAEAFF. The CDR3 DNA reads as TGTGCCAGCAGACCCGGGACAGGGGGCGGTAGGGCTGAAGCTTTCTTT.